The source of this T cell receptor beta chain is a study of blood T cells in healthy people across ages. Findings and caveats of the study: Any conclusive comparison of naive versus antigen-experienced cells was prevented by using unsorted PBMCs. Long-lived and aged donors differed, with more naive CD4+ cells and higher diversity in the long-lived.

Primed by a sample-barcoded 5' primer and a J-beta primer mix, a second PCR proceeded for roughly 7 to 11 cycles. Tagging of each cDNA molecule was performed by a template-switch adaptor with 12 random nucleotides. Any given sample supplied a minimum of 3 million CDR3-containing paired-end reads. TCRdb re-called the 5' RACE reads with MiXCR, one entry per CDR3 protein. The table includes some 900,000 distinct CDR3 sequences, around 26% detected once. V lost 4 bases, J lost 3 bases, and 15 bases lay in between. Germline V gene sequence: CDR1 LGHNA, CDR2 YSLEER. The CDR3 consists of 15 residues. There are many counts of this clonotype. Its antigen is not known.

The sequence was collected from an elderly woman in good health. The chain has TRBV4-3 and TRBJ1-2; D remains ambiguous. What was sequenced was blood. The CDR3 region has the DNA TGCGCCAGCAGCCGCGGGGAATGGATTGACTATGGCTACACCTTC. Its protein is CASSRGEWIDYGYTF.